Each of the 14 T cell receptor beta chains below was sequenced from the same sample in a study of OX40 agonist ivuxolimab in advanced cancers. The protocol was immunoSEQ multiplex PCR, while the TCRdb copy is restricted to in-frame clones and leaves out a portion. Counted here are 90,000 to 130,000 clones, around 93% occurring once; the ten biggest clones make up approximately 0.63%. The sequenced sample was CD4+ or CD8+ T cells sorted from blood, obtained in a trial of the OX40 agonist ivuxolimab. The source is an adult with an advanced solid tumor such as melanoma, head and neck, liver or kidney cancer.

V usage is TRBV7-8 and J usage is TRBJ2-1, with 11 bases identical to TRBD2. J lost 7 bases, V lost 6 bases, and 8 bases had no gene match. CDR3 size: 15 residues. Germline lookup yields CDR1 SGHVS and CDR2 FQNEAQ. CDR3 coding DNA: TGTGCCAGCAGTCTTAGCGGGGGGGCGGGAAATGAGCAGTTCTTC. Residues: CASSLSGGAGNEQFF.

This rearrangement joins TRBV25-1 to TRBJ2-7, with D possibly matching TRBD2 (5 bases). Germline CDR1 and CDR2: MGHDK and SYGVNS. The CDR3 is 13 residues long. Trimming left V 7 bases short and J 7 bases short, with 17 bases between. CDR3 bases: TGTGCCAGCAAGTTCGGCTGGACGGGAGAGCAGTACTTC. Translated: CASKFGWTGEQYF.

This clone occurred once. The chain joins TRBV11-2 to TRBJ2-1; perhaps TRBD2 as D (5 bases). The V gene lost 0 bases and the J gene lost 7 bases, with 13 bases spanning the gap. The germline V gene has CDR1 SGHAT and CDR2 FQNNGV. The CDR3 runs to 15 residues. The CDR3 loop is CASSLDSVGSNEQFF. In DNA form, the CDR3 reads TGTGCCAGCAGCTTAGATAGCGTTGGATCGAATGAGCAGTTCTTC.

This rearrangement joins TRBV6-5 to TRBJ1-2; D ambiguous. Germline CDR1 and CDR2: MNHEY and SVGAGI. Trimming took off 10 bases at V and 6 bases at J, with 12 bases between the two ends. CDR3 length: 11 residues. CDR3 amino acids: CATGPSNGYTF. The CDR3 coding sequence is TGTGCCACCGGGCCTTCAAATGGCTACACCTTC.

The chain links TRBV15 to TRBJ2-3, with D possibly matching TRBD2 (6 bases). Trimming removed 5 bases from V and 0 bases from J, with 15 bases in between. The CDR3 contains 16 residues. Germline values: CDR1 LNHNV, CDR2 YYDKDF (reference sequence). The CDR3: CATSSRTGTSTDTQYF. The CDR3 coding sequence is TGTGCCACCAGCTCTCGAACCGGGACTAGCACAGATACGCAGTATTTT.

The rearrangement uses TRBV5-4 and TRBJ2-2, with D possibly being TRBD1 or TRBD2 (5 bases each). Between the trimmed V and J ends, which lost 0 bases and 6 bases, there was a span of 18 bases. This CDR3 region has 17 residues. Germline V CDR1 and CDR2: SGHNT, YYREEE (reference sequence). DNA of the CDR3: TGTGCCAGCAGCTTGGTACTGGGGGACCCCCGCGCCGGGGAGCTGTTTTTT. Protein product: CASSLVLGDPRAGELFF. The complete variable domain, with remaining parts taken from reference TRBV5-4 and TRBJ2-2, reads ETGVTQSPTHLIKTRGQQVTLRCSSQSGHNTVSWYQQALGQGPQFIFQYYREEENGRGNFPPRFSGLQFPNYSSELNVNALELDDSALYLCASSLVLGDPRAGELFFGEGSRLTVL.

The J gene is TRBJ2-1, the V gene TRBV6-1; tentative D call: TRBD2 (6 bases). V was cut by 8 bases and J by 7 bases, with 21 bases left in between. The CDR3 is 15 amino acids. Germline loops: CDR1 MNHNS, CDR2 SASEGT. This CDR3 is CASLHRDWGLNEQFF. DNA for the CDR3: TGTGCCAGCCTGCACCGGGACTGGGGACTTAATGAGCAGTTCTTC.

The chain is built from TRBV2 and TRBJ2-3; 11 bases are shared with TRBD2. The germline V gene encodes CDR1 SNHLY and CDR2 FYNNEI. V was clipped by 6 bases and J by 4 bases; unmatched bases: 6. The CDR3 loop spans 15 amino acids. CDR3 coding DNA: TGTGCCAGCAGGCTGGGACTAGCGGAGGCAGATACGCAGTATTTT. Protein sequence: CASRLGLAEADTQYF.

Only a few counts were recorded for this clone. The genes are TRBV9 and TRBJ1-2; maybe TRBD1 (6 bases). The CDR3 has 15 amino acids. The germline gives CDR1 SGDLS, CDR2 YYNGEE. The V and J ends lost 3 bases and 5 bases respectively, with 17 bases between them. For the CDR3, the DNA is TGTGCCAGCAGCGGAGCAGGGGTCGGGCCTTATGGCTACACCTTC. It specifies CASSGAGVGPYGYTF.

The chain is built from TRBV11-3 and TRBJ1-1; D is unresolved. Germline assignment: CDR1 SGHNT and CDR2 YENEEA. V lost 0 bases, J lost 10 bases, and 6 bases lay in between. The CDR3 is made up of 11 amino acids. As DNA, the CDR3 is TGTGCCAGCAGCTTAGATCACGTAGCTTTCTTT. It specifies CASSLDHVAFF.

This clone has just one count. The chain uses TRBV5-4 and TRBJ1-3; D uncertain. Looked up from germline, CDR1 is SGHNT and CDR2 is YYREEE (reference sequence). CDR3 size: 13 residues. V lost 0 bases and J 4 bases, leaving 5 bases between the germline ends. The CDR3 region is CASSLEQGNTIYF. The DNA for the CDR3 is TGTGCCAGCAGCTTGGAACAAGGAAACACCATATATTTT.

J is TRBJ2-1 and V is TRBV5-1; D unresolved. The CDR3 loop spans 12 amino acids. The germline V and J ends were trimmed by 5 bases and 1 base, with 4 bases remaining between them. Germline V lookup: CDR1 SGHRS, CDR2 YFSETQ. The CDR3 loop reads CASRVSYNEQFF. CDR3 bases: TGCGCCAGCAGGGTGTCCTACAATGAGCAGTTCTTC.

The gene calls are TRBV7-8 and TRBJ1-1, with D possibly TRBD1 on 6 matching bases. Germline CDR1 SGHVS, CDR2 FQNEAQ. V lost 1 base, J lost 4 bases, and 13 bases lay in between. The CDR3 runs to 15 residues. This CDR3 reads CASSLVVGGFTEAFF. The CDR3 coding sequence is TGTGCCAGCAGCTTAGTCGTAGGGGGTTTCACTGAAGCTTTCTTT.

This chain links TRBV7-9 with TRBJ1-6; D gene ambiguous. The CDR3 has 15 amino acids. Trimming removed 3 bases at V and 5 bases at J, with 11 bases between. Germline CDR1 reads SEHNR; CDR2 reads FQNEAQ (reference sequence). The CDR3 sequence is CASSFSPEDNSPLHF. The CDR3 bases are TGTGCCAGCAGCTTCTCTCCGGAAGATAATTCACCCCTCCACTTT.